This is a list of T cell receptor beta chains from one sample in a study of technical replicates of blood from a handful of donors. Produced via immunoSEQ multiplex PCR; TCRdb's table is partial and in-frame only. The table shows approximately 81,000 clones, with nearly 96% occurring only once. The sample taken for sequencing was T cells isolated from PBMCs. The receptors were gathered from a human donor in good health. Both conserved end residues are part of each CDR3. Fields, in order: clone size, J gene, D gene, V gene, CDR3 protein, CDR3 DNA. The D gene is left open where the match is weak. Only part of the rows carry a size: once, few, many, or a class if the clone is expanded.

. | TRBJ1-1 | . | TRBV20-1 | CSARGGVSAFF | TGCAGTGCTAGAGGGGGGGTTTCAGCTTTCTTT
. | TRBJ2-1 | . | TRBV28 | CASSFGGSYNEQFF | TGTGCCAGCAGTTTCGGGGGATCCTACAATGAGCAGTTCTTC
. | TRBJ2-5 | . | TRBV5-4 | CASSLRGETQYF | TGTGCCAGCAGCCTACGGGGGGAGACCCAGTACTTC
. | TRBJ1-1 | . | TRBV9 | CASSVSLTNPLSTGRRDTEAFF | TGTGCCAGCAGCGTAAGTCTAACAAACCCCCTTTCGACAGGACGGAGAGACACTGAAGCTTTCTTT
. | TRBJ2-7 | TRBD2 | TRBV6-1 | CASSELASGRAPREQYF | TGTGCCAGCAGTGAACTGGCTAGCGGGAGGGCCCCTCGTGAGCAGTACTTC
. | TRBJ2-2 | . | TRBV5-4 | CASSDMVGELFF | TGTGCCAGCAGTGACATGGTCGGGGAGCTGTTTTTT
. | TRBJ2-7 | TRBD2 | TRBV4-2 | CASSPLAASYEQYF | TGTGCCAGCAGTCCCCTAGCGGCCTCCTACGAGCAGTACTTC
. | TRBJ2-2 | TRBD2 | TRBV4-3 | CASSHVGGIGELFF | TGCGCCAGCAGCCATGTCGGGGGGATCGGGGAGCTGTTTTTT
. | TRBJ2-1 | . | TRBV6-1 | CASRSPGLHNNEQFF | TGTGCCAGCAGGTCTCCGGGACTCCATAACAATGAGCAGTTCTTC
. | TRBJ1-5 | . | TRBV18 | CASSPEGQPQHF | TGTGCCAGCTCACCAGAGGGCCAGCCCCAGCATTTT
. | TRBJ2-5 | TRBD2 | TRBV6-1 | CASSDIGTSLRETQYF | TGTGCCAGCAGTGATATAGGGACTAGTCTTAGAGAGACCCAGTACTTC
. | TRBJ1-5 | . | TRBV7-2 | CASSLKGQRNQPQHF | TGTGCCAGCAGCTTAAAAGGACAGAGAAATCAGCCCCAGCATTTT
. | TRBJ2-3 | TRBD1 | TRBV5-8 | CASSPTGGLIDTQYF | TGTGCCAGCAGCCCGACAGGGGGCCTAATAGATACGCAGTATTTT
. | TRBJ2-1 | TRBD2 | TRBV19 | CASSIWGGNEQFF | TGTGCCAGTAGTATTTGGGGGGGTAATGAGCAGTTCTTC
. | TRBJ2-3 | . | TRBV19 | CASSFAPADTQYF | TGTGCCAGTAGTTTCGCACCGGCAGATACGCAGTATTTT
. | TRBJ2-7 | TRBD1 | TRBV28 | CASSGGQGLVYEQYF | TGTGCCAGCAGCGGAGGACAGGGGCTTGTCTACGAGCAGTACTTC
. | TRBJ1-2 | . | TRBV11-3 | CASTLTRERYGYTF | TGTGCCAGCACCCTTACCCGGGAACGCTATGGCTACACCTTC
. | TRBJ2-6 | . | TRBV29-1 | CSAGDLMGANVLTF | TGCAGCGCTGGGGACTTAATGGGGGCCAACGTCCTGACTTTC
. | TRBJ2-3 | . | TRBV10-2 | CASSDQRGDTQYF | TGCGCCAGCAGTGATCAACGGGGAGATACGCAGTATTTT
once | TRBJ2-1 | TRBD2 | TRBV11-2 | CASSLGLAYEQFF | TGTGCCAGCAGCTTGGGACTAGCATATGAGCAGTTCTTC
. | TRBJ1-5 | . | TRBV27 | CASSPMADQPQHF | TGTGCCAGCAGTCCGATGGCGGATCAGCCCCAGCATTTT
. | TRBJ2-5 | TRBD2 | TRBV28 | CASKLSGRVETQYF | TGTGCCAGCAAGCTTAGCGGGAGAGTGGAGACCCAGTACTTC
. | TRBJ2-3 | . | TRBV7-3 | CASSLSWPDTQYF | TGTGCCAGCAGCTTAAGTTGGCCCGATACGCAGTATTTT
. | TRBJ2-2 | TRBD1 | TRBV7-9 | CASSFGTGRTGELFF | TGTGCCAGCAGCTTCGGGACAGGGAGAACCGGGGAGCTGTTTTTT
. | TRBJ2-5 | . | TRBV7-3 | CASSLSRYETQYF | TGTGCCAGCAGCTTATCTCGGTACGAGACCCAGTACTTC
. | TRBJ2-3 | TRBD2 | TRBV18 | CASSPRPSGQDTQYF | TGTGCCAGCTCACCAAGGCCTAGCGGGCAAGATACGCAGTATTTT
. | TRBJ2-7 | TRBD2 | TRBV7-7 | CASSFLPRSSGLPSEQYF | TGTGCCAGCAGCTTTCTACCACGGTCTAGCGGTCTACCTAGCGAGCAGTACTTC
. | TRBJ2-3 | TRBD2 | TRBV28 | CASSSGTSGASTDTQYF | TGTGCCAGCAGTTCCGGGACTAGCGGGGCTAGCACAGATACGCAGTATTTT
. | TRBJ1-5 | TRBD1 | TRBV15 | CATSRDPGQGIQPQHF | TGTGCCACCAGCAGAGATCCGGGACAGGGGATTCAGCCCCAGCATTTT
. | TRBJ1-2 | . | TRBV2 | CASTMGAEVYGYTF | TGTGCCAGCACTATGGGGGCGGAGGTTTATGGCTACACCTTC
once | TRBJ2-7 | . | TRBV4-3 | CASSQEPGSLYEQYF | TGCGCCAGCAGCCAAGAGCCGGGAAGCCTCTACGAGCAGTACTTC
. | TRBJ2-7 | TRBD1 | TRBV27 | CASSLASHPGQSYEQYF | TGTGCCAGCAGTTTAGCCTCCCATCCGGGACAGTCCTACGAGCAGTACTTC
. | TRBJ1-1 | . | TRBV5-1 | CASSYRANTEAFF | TGCGCCAGCAGCTACAGGGCTAACACTGAAGCTTTCTTT
once | TRBJ2-5 | TRBD1 | TRBV7-3 | CASSVGTGRSAETQYF | TGTGCCAGCAGCGTCGGGACAGGGCGTTCGGCAGAGACCCAGTACTTC
. | TRBJ1-1 | . | TRBV6-1 | CASTGQLSTEAFF | TGTGCCAGCACTGGACAGTTAAGCACTGAAGCTTTCTTT
. | TRBJ1-3 | TRBD1 | TRBV29-1 | CSVEVWTGGAFSGNTIYF | TGCAGCGTTGAAGTTTGGACAGGGGGCGCGTTCTCTGGAAACACCATATATTTT
. | TRBJ1-2 | . | TRBV11-3 | CASSPLRDTGYTF | TGTGCCAGCAGCCCGCTTCGGGACACCGGCTACACCTTC
. | TRBJ2-5 | TRBD2 | TRBV30 | CAWSVSGRFQETQYF | TGTGCCTGGAGTGTGAGCGGGAGGTTCCAAGAGACCCAGTACTTC
. | TRBJ1-2 | . | TRBV6-5 | CASSYDVTNYGYTF | TGTGCCAGCAGTTACGACGTGACAAACTATGGCTACACCTTC
. | TRBJ1-1 | . | TRBV29-1 | CSVEQGGMNTEAFF | TGCAGCGTTGAGCAGGGAGGCATGAACACTGAAGCTTTCTTT
. | TRBJ2-7 | TRBD2 | TRBV4-1 | CASSQGGRERYEQYF | TGCGCCAGCAGCCAAGGTGGGCGGGAGAGGTACGAGCAGTACTTC
. | TRBJ1-1 | TRBD1 | TRBV7-6 | CASSPMTGTTEAFF | TGTGCCAGCAGCCCAATGACAGGGACTACTGAAGCTTTCTTT
. | TRBJ2-7 | . | TRBV6-5 | CASSYSFDSSSYEQYF | TGTGCCAGCAGTTACTCCTTCGACAGTAGCTCCTACGAGCAGTACTTC
. | TRBJ2-1 | . | TRBV7-2 | CASTIRGSSYNEQFF | TGTGCCAGTACAATAAGGGGGAGCTCCTACAATGAGCAGTTCTTC
. | TRBJ1-4 | . | TRBV30 | CAWTKLATNEKLFF | TGTGCCTGGACTAAGCTGGCAACTAATGAAAAACTGTTTTTT
. | TRBJ1-1 | . | TRBV11-2 | CASSSRGNTEAFF | TGTGCCAGCAGCTCCAGGGGGAACACTGAAGCTTTCTTT
. | TRBJ2-1 | . | TRBV15 | CATSRDPRAYNEQFF | TGTGCCACCAGCAGAGATCCTAGAGCCTACAATGAGCAGTTCTTC
. | TRBJ1-2 | TRBD1 | TRBV19 | CASSEQGFGYTF | TGTGCCAGTAGCGAACAGGGGTTTGGCTACACCTTC
. | TRBJ2-2 | . | TRBV6-1 | CASNPYGSGGELFF | TGTGCCAGCAATCCGTATGGGTCGGGCGGGGAGCTGTTTTTT
. | TRBJ2-5 | . | TRBV4-1 | CASSQVAYSGETQYF | TGCGCCAGCAGCCAAGTGGCATACAGTGGTGAGACCCAGTACTTC
. | TRBJ2-7 | TRBD2 | TRBV11-2 | CASSLEGGEAAYEQYF | TGTGCCAGCAGCTTAGAGGGAGGGGAGGCCGCCTACGAGCAGTACTTC